The 30 T cell receptor beta chains presented below share a single source sample, sequenced in a study of tumor-infiltrating lymphocytes in glioblastoma multiforme. Three nested ARM-PCR rounds with V-beta and C-beta primers built TCRB libraries. TCRdb re-called the multiplex PCR reads with MiXCR, one entry per CDR3 protein. The data show more than 9,000 distinct CDR3 sequences, with about 67% seen just once and roughly half held by the top ten. The sample consisted of brain tumor tissue. The receptor source for this set is a male donor with glioblastoma.

In the case of this clonotype: Because it lacks the conserved phenylalanine or tryptophan at the end, this CDR3 is likely a read error. The chain carries TRBV12-3 or TRBV12-4 and TRBJ2-2; D is possibly TRBD1 or TRBD2 (5 bases each). The CDR3 length is 16 residues. The CDR3 here is CASSFRAGSRTGKLFL. DNA for the CDR3: TGTGCCAGCAGTTTCCGGGCAGGGTCGCGCACCGGGAAGCTGTTTTTA.

V usage is TRBV5-4 and J usage is TRBJ2-1; possibly TRBD2 for D (5 bases). V was shortened by 5 bases and J by 0 bases, with 15 bases between the two germline ends. The V gene's germline CDR1 is SGHNT and CDR2 YYREEE (reference sequence). The CDR3 extends over 16 amino acids. The CDR3 DNA reads as TGTGCCAGCAGATGGGCTAGCACCCACTCCTACAATGAGCAGTTCTTC. The encoded protein is CASRWASTHSYNEQFF.

The chain combines TRBV12-3 or TRBV12-4 with TRBJ1-1; D unresolved. V dropped 5 bases and J dropped 6 bases, with 10 bases sitting between them. There are 12 residues in the CDR3. CDR3 region: CASSPLHAEAFF. The CDR3 DNA sequence: TGTGCCAGCAGTCCCCTCCACGCTGAAGCTTTCTTT.

CDR3 sequence reads: CASSSIAGAGGELFF. Written as DNA, the CDR3 is TGTGCCAGCAGCTCGATAGCGGGAGCGGGCGGGGAGCTGTTTTTT. The genes are TRBV11-2 and TRBJ2-2, with 9 bases matching TRBD2. Losses at the gene ends were 4 bases for V and 7 bases for J; bases not matched to a gene: 7. This CDR3 is 15 amino acids long. Germline CDR1 reads SGHAT; CDR2 reads FQNNGV. Based on the CDR3 plus reference TRBV11-2 and TRBJ2-2, the full variable domain is EAGVAQSPRYKIIEKRQSVAFWCNPISGHATLYWYQQILGQGPKLLIQFQNNGVVDDSQLPKDRFSAERLKGVDSTLKIQPAKLEDSAVYLCASSSIAGAGGELFFGEGSRLTVL.

The genes are TRBV11-2 and TRBJ2-1; 7 bases align to TRBD1. The J call may not be correct, given that the DNA end is closer to TRBJ2-7. Looked up from germline, CDR1 is SGHAT and CDR2 is FQNNGV. There are 13 residues in the CDR3. CDR3 nucleotides: TGTGCCAGCAGCTTAGCTAGGGGGCATGAGCAGTACTTC. Its translation: CASSLARGHEQYF.

A remark on this clonotype: One end of the junction does not line up with germline, which may come from a read error. The chain links TRBV5-5 to TRBJ1-6; D is possibly TRBD1 (5 bases). The CDR3 has 16 amino acids. Per germline, CDR1 SGHKS and CDR2 YYEKEE (reference sequence). As DNA, the CDR3 is TGTGTCAGCAGACCCCAGGGAGATGCGAATAATTCACCCCTCCACTTT. It specifies CVSRPQGDANNSPLHF.

This clonotype was seen ten or more times. The CDR3 nucleotides are TGCGCCAGCAGCGAGGGACTAGCGGGAGTAGACGGGGAGCTGTTTTTT. Residues: CASSEGLAGVDGELFF. The chain is built from TRBV5-1 and TRBJ2-2, with 14 positions matching TRBD2. CDR1 is SGHRS and CDR2 is YFSETQ in the germline V gene. V lost 4 bases, J lost 7 bases, and 6 bases stayed unmatched. The CDR3 has 16 amino acids.

On this clonotype itself: The junction departs from the called germline gene at one end, perhaps through a read error. The V and J genes are TRBV4-2 and TRBJ2-1, with TRBD2 identical over 11 bases. This CDR3 comprises 16 residues. Germline CDR1 reads LGHNA; CDR2 reads YNFKEQ. Here the CDR3 reads CASSLAGGLTYNEQFF. The CDR3 nucleotides read TGTGCCAGCAGTCTAGCGGGAGGTCTCACCTACAACGAGCAGTTCTTC.

CDR3 nucleotides: TGTGCCAGCAGTCAAGAACCGGGACTGGAACAAGAGACCCAGTACTTC. Residues: CASSQEPGLEQETQYF. The J gene is TRBJ2-5, the V gene TRBV12-3 or TRBV12-4; possible D gene TRBD2, 6 bases. Trimming pared 5 bases from V and 2 bases from J, leaving 18 bases between. CDR3 length: 16 residues.

V and J are TRBV20-1 and TRBJ2-4, with TRBD2 identical over 8 bases. V trimming: 6 bases; J trimming: 7 bases; junction bases outside the gene matches: 11. Germline assignment: CDR1 DFQATT and CDR2 SNEGSKA (reference sequence). The CDR3 covers 14 residues. This CDR3 reads CSAIPGLGNNIQYF. The CDR3 nucleotides read TGCAGTGCAATCCCGGGACTAGGAAATAACATTCAGTACTTC.

The V and J genes are TRBV6-1 and TRBJ2-2; perhaps TRBD1 as D (7 bases). Per germline, CDR1 MNHNS and CDR2 SASEGT. The CDR3 sequence is 16 residues long. Trimming shortened V by 9 bases and J by 7 bases, and 24 bases separated the two germline ends. The CDR3 loop is CASSAEGQCRNGELFF. CDR3 in DNA: TGTGCCAGTTCGGCGGAGGGACAGTGTAGGAACGGGGAGCTGTTTTTT.

On this clonotype: The junction shows a germline mismatch at one end, possibly a read error. The V gene is TRBV20-1, the J gene TRBJ2-1, with a tentative D call TRBD1 (7 bases). The CDR3 loop spans 12 amino acids. The germline V gene encodes CDR1 DFQATT and CDR2 SNEGSKA (reference sequence). CDR3 nucleotides: TGCAATGCTAGTCAGGGGGGCAATGAGCAGTTCTTC. Its translation: CNASQGGNEQFF.

J is TRBJ2-2 and V is TRBV6-2 or TRBV6-3; TRBD1 might be the D (5 bases). The CDR3 contains 14 residues. Trimming removed 6 bases at V and 3 bases at J, with 11 bases between. CDR1 and CDR2 (germline): MNHEY, SVGEGT. Here the CDR3 reads CASSEGQHTGELFF. The DNA for the CDR3 is TGTGCCAGCAGCGAAGGACAACACACCGGGGAGCTGTTTTTT.

This clonotype was seen only a few times. The chain has TRBV29-1 and TRBJ1-3; D gene ambiguous. The germline V gene encodes CDR1 SQVTM and CDR2 ANQGSEA. Trimming stripped 7 bases from V and 0 bases from J, with 10 bases between. The CDR3 spans 13 residues. CDR3 nucleotides: TGCAGCGCCCGGGTCGACTCTGGAAACACCATATATTTT. It translates to CSARVDSGNTIYF. The variable domain in full, completed from reference TRBV29-1 and TRBJ1-3, reads SAVISQKPSRDICQRGTSLTIQCQVDSQVTMMFWYRQQPGQSLTLIATANQGSEATYESGFVIDKFPISRPNLTFSTLTVSNMSPEDSSIYLCSARVDSGNTIYFGEGSWLTVV.

There are a few counts of this clonotype. V usage is TRBV11-3 and J usage is TRBJ2-2; D may correspond to TRBD1 or TRBD2 (5 bases each). This CDR3 contains 14 residues. With 6 bases removed from V and 4 bases from J, the gap between germline ends came to 12 bases. From germline, CDR1 is SGHNT and CDR2 YENEEA. CDR3 coding DNA: TGTGCCAGCAGGTCGTCGAGGGGCACCGGGGAGCTGTTTTTT. Residues: CASRSSRGTGELFF.

The chain has TRBV30 and TRBJ1-6; possibly TRBD1 for D (5 bases). The CDR3 spans 13 residues. With 3 bases removed from V and 8 bases from J, the gap between germline ends came to 11 bases. Germline lookup yields CDR1 GTSNPN and CDR2 SVGIG (reference sequence). CDR3 coding DNA: TGTGCCTGGAGAAGGGGTTGGGATTCACCCCTCCACTTT. This translates into CAWRRGWDSPLHF.

The rearrangement uses TRBV10-3 and TRBJ2-7; 8 bases map to TRBD2. V dropped 10 bases and J dropped 2; count of bases not matched to a gene: 13. This CDR3 is built from 15 residues. CDR1 and CDR2 from the germline V gene are ENHRY and SYGVKD. The CDR3 is CATTPGGGNTYEQYF. CDR3 sequence (DNA): TGTGCCACCACACCGGGGGGGGGAAACACCTACGAGCAGTACTTC.

The V gene is TRBV11-1, the J gene TRBJ2-4; D remains unclear. Germline loops: CDR1 SGHAT, CDR2 FQDESV (reference sequence). V was pared by 6 bases and J by 6 bases, with 12 bases between. The CDR3 consists of 13 residues. The CDR3 region is CASSLGPPNIQYF. Written as DNA, the CDR3 is TGTGCCAGCAGTCTGGGCCCTCCAAACATTCAGTACTTC.

Of note for this clonotype: One end of the junction fails to match germline, which may point to a read error. CDR3 amino acids: CVSSYSMGRTLNTEAFF. The DNA for the CDR3 is TGTGTCAGCAGTTACTCGATGGGCCGGACACTGAACACTGAAGCTTTCTTT. V and J are TRBV6-5 and TRBJ1-1, with D perhaps matching TRBD1 (5 bases). This CDR3 has 17 amino acids. Germline V gene data show CDR1 as MNHEY and CDR2 as SVGAGI.

Remarks on this clonotype: A read error may explain this, as a much larger clone is one base away. V usage is TRBV11-2 and J usage is TRBJ2-1; 10 positions agree with TRBD1. With 8 bases clipped from V and 7 bases from J, the junction kept 11 bases outside the gene matches. The CDR3 consists of 15 residues. From germline, CDR1 is SGHAT and CDR2 FQNNGV. CDR3 bases: TGTGCCAGCGGCCGGTCCGGGACAGGGGTTAATGAGCAGTTCTTC. The encoded protein is CASGRSGTGVNEQFF.

The J gene is TRBJ2-2, the V gene TRBV10-3; 8 positions match TRBD1. The trim removed 10 bases at V and 1 base at J, leaving 5 bases unmatched. Germline V gene data show CDR1 as ENHRY and CDR2 as SYGVKD. CDR3 length: 14 amino acids. The CDR3 region is CANGGQGNTGELFF. CDR3 DNA sequence: TGTGCCAACGGAGGACAGGGGAACACCGGGGAGCTGTTTTTT.

In its sample, this clonotype was seen many times. This sequence joins TRBV19 and TRBJ2-7; the D gene could be TRBD1 or TRBD2 (5 bases each). V was clipped by 8 bases and J by 4 bases, with 15 bases between them. The CDR3 runs 13 residues. CDR1 LNHDA and CDR2 SQIVND come from the germline V gene (reference sequence). This CDR3 is CASGDGSWYEQYF. The CDR3 DNA reads TGTGCCAGTGGGGACGGCTCGTGGTACGAGCAGTACTTC.

This clonotype was detected once. The chain recombines TRBV11-2 with TRBJ2-2; 7 bases agree with TRBD2. The J segment lost 10 bases and the V segment lost 7 bases, leaving 30 bases of the junction unmatched. The CDR3 totals 20 residues. The germline V gene has CDR1 SGHAT and CDR2 FQNNGV. The CDR3 reads CASTPSFGQGLAVSSVELFF. In DNA, the CDR3 is TGTGCCAGCACCCCCTCATTCGGCCAAGGGCTAGCGGTAAGCAGCGTGGAGCTGTTTTTT.

V is TRBV11-2 and J is TRBJ2-7, with TRBD1 identical over 7 bases. The CDR3 spans 15 residues. J gave up 3 bases and V 5 bases, and 10 bases lay outside the gene matches. The V gene's germline CDR1 is SGHAT and CDR2 FQNNGV. CDR3 loop: CASSPRPGQIYEQYF. The CDR3 coding sequence is TGTGCCAGCAGCCCCCGACCGGGACAGATCTACGAGCAGTACTTC.

The chain recombines TRBV10-3 with TRBJ2-6; possible D gene TRBD2, 5 bases. The CDR3 is made up of 15 amino acids. In germline, CDR1 is ENHRY, CDR2 SYGVKD. Trimming removed 7 bases at V and 4 bases at J, with 14 bases between. The CDR3 coding sequence is TGTGCCATCACCGAGTCGGGGTCCGGGGCCAACGTCCTGACTTTC. It codes for CAITESGSGANVLTF.

About this clonotype: At one end the junction does not follow the germline gene, possibly because of a read error. The J gene is TRBJ1-2, the V gene TRBV19; 9 bases map to TRBD1. CDR1 LNHDA and CDR2 SQIVND come from the germline V gene (reference sequence). The CDR3 runs 15 residues. This CDR3 reads CASSIGGTGRDGYTF. The CDR3 region has the DNA TGTGCAAGTAGTATAGGAGGGACAGGGAGAGATGGCTACACCTTC. The whole variable domain, remainder taken from reference TRBV19 and TRBJ1-2, is DGGITQSPKYLFRKEGQNVTLSCEQNLNHDAMYWYRQDPGQGLRLIYYSQIVNDFQKGDIAEGYSVSREKKESFPLTVTSAQKNPTAFYLCASSIGGTGRDGYTFGSGTRLTVV.

The chain employs TRBV10-3 and TRBJ1-3, with TRBD1 matching 7 bases. V trimming: 8 bases; J trimming: 4 bases; junction bases outside the gene matches: 14. The CDR3 has 16 residues. Germline assignment: CDR1 ENHRY and CDR2 SYGVKD. CDR3: CAIGREGQLSGNTIYF. Here the CDR3 DNA reads TGTGCCATCGGACGGGAGGGACAGTTATCCGGAAACACCATATATTTT.

The chain carries TRBV12-3 or TRBV12-4 and TRBJ1-5; unclear D gene. V was shortened by 6 bases and J by 9 bases, with 12 bases between the two germline ends. The CDR3 has 12 amino acids. The CDR3 nucleotides are TGTGCCAGCAGACTGGCAGCGCGGCCCCAGCATTTT. Translating gives CASRLAARPQHF.

This clonotype has a handful of counts. The CDR3 region is CASSSEDRAHQPQHF. Written as DNA, the CDR3 is TGTGCCAGCAGCTCAGAGGACAGGGCCCATCAGCCCCAGCATTTT. The chain is built from TRBV7-9 and TRBJ1-5; 8 bases line up with TRBD1. The CDR3 sequence is 15 residues long. Germline V lookup: CDR1 SEHNR, CDR2 FQNEAQ (reference sequence). With 4 bases clipped from V and 5 bases from J, the junction kept 7 bases outside the gene matches. Filled out from reference TRBV7-9 and TRBJ1-5, the complete variable domain reads DTGVSQNPRHKITKRGQNVTFRCDPISEHNRLYWYRQTLGQGPEFLTYFQNEAQLEKSRLLSDRFSAERPKGSFSTLEIQRTEQGDSAMYLCASSSEDRAHQPQHFGDGTRLSIL.

This clonotype was observed many times. The chain recombines TRBV7-9 with TRBJ2-1; a possible D gene is TRBD2 (6 bases). The V and J ends lost 4 bases and 6 bases respectively, with 28 bases between them. Germline lookup yields CDR1 SEHNR and CDR2 FQNEAQ (reference sequence). CDR3 length equals 19 residues. CDR3 in DNA: TGTGCCAGCAGCTCGACACCCGGGAGAATTCCAATGGGGCTCAATGAGCAGTTCTTC. It is translated as CASSSTPGRIPMGLNEQFF.